This T cell receptor beta chain is drawn from a study of cytomegalovirus exposure and HLA in healthy donors listed by TCRdb under 2017. With regard to the full study: An earlier analysis of approximately 550 of the donors reported 276 Gb of sequence data and about 100 million unique TCR beta sequences from 150 million to 200 million T cells. Approximately 330 gigabases of sequencing data and 70 million to 95 million unique TCR sequences made up an early release that covered approximately 700 HLA-typed donors. Of the roughly 410 genotyped donors, 75% to 85% were placed in the genetic ancestry cluster associated with self-reported Caucasian donors. The aim of the study was to test whether cataloging public T cell receptors could identify signatures of past pathogen exposure. The T cell repertoires of about 700 subjects were profiled by immunosequencing and related to cytomegalovirus serostatus. Along with the approximately 700-subject first cohort, a separate validation cohort of approximately 110 different subjects was used. High-throughput TCR immunosequencing, statistical association of individual TCRs with disease status, and machine learning were combined to predict cytomegalovirus infection status. A later analysis re-analyzed previously published TCR beta repertoires from 500 to 700 donors and added high-resolution HLA genotyping to study TCR occurrence patterns. Rather than using new phenotypic data, the later analysis identified candidate immune exposures from TCR beta sequences and from how often those sequences occurred across donors. To decide whether each TCR beta V gene segment behaved as functional or pseudogenic, an earlier analysis of fewer than 750 of the donors relied on high-throughput TCR beta sequencing. Donor age, sex, ethnicity and CMV serostatus were compiled together with the repertoire data. A later genetic analysis used genome-wide SNP genotypes for about 60% of the roughly 670 donors, treating that subset as a discovery cohort. Every repertoire in the discovery cohort had been generated on one and the same sequencing platform. HLA typing included class I and class II loci at four-digit resolution. The number of donors typed differed by locus, with 629-630 for A, B, C, DRB1 and DQB1, 522 for DQA1, 600 to 610 for DPA1, and some 450 for DPB1. Several DR-DQ haplotypes were treated as single units for association and clustering because of strong linkage in the cohort. Among 300 to 500 genotyped donors of the cohort, an average of approximately 240,000 unique TCR beta nucleotide sequences was sequenced per donor, of which 15% to 20% were non-productive.

A note on this clone: The target of this receptor is not known. Within one base of it there is no much larger clone, and no base qualities were kept.

The method behind the library was the immunoSEQ multiplex PCR assay. A mixture of 60 forward primers for TCR Vbeta segments and 13 reverse primers for TCR Jbeta segments was used in the multiplex PCR. The CDR3 region of rearranged TCR beta genes was amplified from genomic DNA with a multiplex PCR assay. On the Illumina HiSeq System, the amplified TCR beta libraries were sequenced as 87-base-pair reads. As for the original processing: A later analysis counted tens of millions of unique TCR beta chains across the 600 to 850 repertoires, and roughly 10 million of these chains were shared by at least two donors. To remove PCR and sequencing errors, raw reads were error-corrected and collapsed into unique sequences using a nearest-neighbor algorithm that merged closely related sequences. V, D and J gene segments were assigned by aligning CDR3 sequences to IMGT reference sequences. For a sequence to be retained, a match of at least six nucleotides to both a V gene segment and a J gene segment was required. Rearrangements were called productive when the CDR3 lacked stop codons and stayed in frame with V and J; all others were non-productive. Following IMGT convention, CDR3 was defined as the stretch from the second conserved V-encoded cysteine up to the conserved J-encoded phenylalanine. The earlier analysis of some 550 of the donors excluded any sequence lacking an unambiguous match to a single V gene segment. In an earlier analysis of a few hundred of the donors, a V segment was called functional when productive rearrangements were above 56.7%, and segregating when the standard deviation between donors exceeded 5%. A statistical classification framework was developed to diagnose cytomegalovirus status using the catalog of TCR beta chain sequences. In a later analysis, TCR nucleotide sequences were compared against IMGT/GENE-DB human TR gene sequences so that V and J genes could be assigned. Using the TCRdist pipeline, a later analysis assigned CDR3 sequences along with most-parsimonious VDJ recombination scenarios. In a later analysis, every TCR beta chain was defined by the combination of its CDR3 amino acid sequence and its V-gene family, and reads without a unique V-gene family were dropped. In a later analysis, approximately 590 highly shared, low-generation-probability nucleotide sequences were removed to address suspected cross-contamination and a sequencing artifact. For each public chain, a later analysis derived a clonal expansion index from normalized ranks of inferred template counts within each repertoire. In a later analysis, generation probabilities were computed using a VDJ recombination model fitted to out-of-frame rearrangements, and the results were checked against IGoR. A later analysis scored TCR-TCR, TCR-HLA and TCR-CMV co-occurrence with hypergeometric tests, applying a repertoire-size bias correction to TCR pairs. A later analysis estimated false discovery rates by permuting HLA or CMV assignments 20 times. In a later analysis, co-occurring TCRs were grouped using DBSCAN, with TCRdist sequence similarity added in when clustering inside HLA-allele-positive subsets. Repertoires with fewer than 30,000 or more than 120,000 public chains were left out of co-occurrence clustering, as were several repertoires with anomalous nucleotide sharing. Here the immuneACCESS table is served through TCRdb, limited to in-frame sequences with V and J called. Missing clones are a known gap in these copies; in checked studies unresolved V genes cover under half, and the rest lacks a known reason. That table gives V, J and clone size, and the DNA gave D and trimming. This sample has over 100,000 clones in its table, and 77% of those were observed once. The ten largest clones add up to 1.2% to 1.5% of the sample.

General conclusions and limits of the study: In the study, 150 to 200 TCR beta chains were listed as associated with cytomegalovirus. Most TCR sequences were observed very rarely across donors, whereas some public TCRs were present in many individuals. A later analysis associated some 17,000 TCR beta sequences with specific HLA alleles at a false discovery rate of 0.05. According to the authors, the approach could potentially be generalized to other disease states and immunological phenotypes. A further reported finding was that TCR beta sequences accurately predicted the HLA-A and HLA-B alleles for most subjects in the first cohort. Immune exposure information for the cohort was limited to CMV serostatus. An earlier analysis of around 500 of the donors showed that most TCR beta V segments appeared in productive rearrangements either about 90% or about 30% of the time, which broadly matched IMGT annotations. In vitro tests confirmed that three of the cytomegalovirus-associated TCR beta chains recognize cytomegalovirus antigens. An association between a missense DCLRE1C variant and V-gene and J-gene trimming of TCR beta chains was found in a later genetic analysis and replicated in an independent cohort. Compared with equally common non-associated chains, HLA-associated TCR beta chains in a later analysis were more clonally expanded and had lower generation probabilities. This cohort had only TCR beta chains sequenced, and the lack of alpha or paired-chain data limited which features could be detected. According to a later genetic analysis, donors in an Asian-associated ancestry cluster had fewer N-insertions in productive TCRs than the approximately 670-donor mean. Because HLA typing was missing for some donors at each locus, association tests included only the typed subset. According to a later analysis, most CMV-associated TCR beta chains appeared to be HLA-restricted, and the HLA associations seemed to be driven largely by CMV exposure. A group of highly shared sequence variants was considered likely to be a technical artifact of the sequencing pipeline. Roughly uniform sequencing depth across donors was assumed in presence/absence analyses, although this assumption may not hold. Linkage disequilibrium might explain the correlated functional status among segregating V segments, but an unknown experimental factor could not be ruled out. When HLA alleles, especially DR and DQ, strongly co-occurred, TCR associations were difficult to assign to individual alleles. In a later analysis, the rate of TCR association differed among HLA loci, with DRB1 alleles having the most associated TCRs and HLA-C alleles having the fewest. Some IMGT-functional V segments, including TRBV6-2 and TRBV6-3, could not be told apart with the 87-base-pair reads, so those segments were excluded. Cytomegalovirus status was reported to be diagnosed by the classifier with high specificity and sensitivity in both the original and validation cohorts. According to a later analysis, parvovirus B19, influenza, CMV and Epstein-Barr virus appeared linked to several top co-occurrence clusters. Because counts were too low, under 20 rarely observed V segments, including chromosome 9 orphons, were left out of the earlier analysis of several hundred of the donors.

V trim: 6 bases; J trim: 9 bases; unmatched bases: 5. Via the germline V gene, CDR1 is MRHNA and CDR2 SNTAGT. The CDR3, cysteine through phenylalanine, is 13 amino acids long. Left in the record is the CDR3 DNA by itself, 39 bases read in frame from the first base. In total, roughly 710 healthy bone marrow donors made up the cohort. At the time of sampling, every cohort member was nominally healthy, though immune exposures that went unrecorded were likely present. The donor was CMV seronegative and was included in the group of a few hundred seronegative cohort members. Every donor gave a peripheral blood sample, and the peripheral blood mononuclear cells from that sample were used for TCR beta sequencing. The Qiagen DNeasy Blood Extraction Kit was used to extract genomic DNA from the blood cell samples.

The sequencing input was PBMCs. This TCR was sampled from a woman between 35 and 50 years old in good health and CMV-seronegative. The chain joins TRBV6-4 to TRBJ1-1; 12 of the junction bases match TRBD1. The CDR3 region: CASRAGTGGKAFF. The nucleotides are TGTGCCAGCAGAGCCGGGACAGGGGGCAAAGCTTTCTTT.